This T cell receptor beta chain was sequenced in a study of OX40 agonist ivuxolimab in advanced cancers. Sequencing was performed with immunoSEQ multiplex PCR; in TCRdb, only in-frame clones are kept and a portion is missing. This sample yields fewer than 60,000 clones, of which 70% to 90% are seen a single time; 0.6% to 0.8% belongs to the top ten. This CDR3 has 14 residues. Trimming stripped 6 bases from V and 6 bases from J, with 14 bases between. Per the germline V gene, CDR1 is MNHEY and CDR2 is SMNVEV (reference sequence). This TCR was recovered from an adult with an advanced solid tumor such as melanoma, head and neck, liver or kidney cancer. The sample was CD4+ or CD8+ T cells sorted from blood, taken in a trial of the OX40 agonist ivuxolimab. The rearrangement uses TRBV27 and TRBJ1-4, with D possibly matching TRBD1 (6 bases). The CDR3 DNA sequence: TGTGCCAGCAGCTCCGGGGGGGCGGATGAAAAACTGTTTTTT. This gives the protein CASSSGGADEKLFF.